A selection of T cell receptor beta chains follows, all from one sample in a study of patients and donors after allogeneic stem cell transplantation. TCRdb re-called the RT-PCR reads through MiXCR, storing one row per CDR3 protein. The sample carries 110,000 or so distinct CDR3 sequences, 35% recorded once. Input material: blood, either unsorted or a sorted T cell fraction (not recorded which). These receptors were collected from a human donor who was either an allogeneic HSCT recipient or a stem cell or donor lymphocyte infusion donor (not recorded which). It is not recorded whose cells these are; they may come from a transplant donor. Both conserved end residues are part of each CDR3. A D gene is named only where the DNA matches it firmly. Size is omitted from some rows. Given values are once, few, many or a class for expanded clones.

clone_size	v_call	cdr3_length	d_call	j_call	cdr3_aa	cdr3_nt
-	TRBV30	13	-	TRBJ2-7	CACDTPGAYEQYF	TGTGCCTGCGACACTCCCGGGGCCTACGAGCAGTACTTC
-	TRBV2	15	TRBD1	TRBJ1-1	CASRRGGAMNTEAFF	TGTGCCAGCAGAAGAGGGGGCGCGATGAACACTGAAGCTTTCTTT
few	TRBV29-1	15	TRBD2	TRBJ2-1	CSVVGTSGAYNEQFF	TGCAGCGTTGTGGGGACTAGCGGGGCCTACAATGAGCAGTTCTTC
-	TRBV5-1	17	-	TRBJ1-1	CASSPFVGSNMNTGAFF	TGCGCCAGCAGCCCGTTTGTGGGATCTAACATGAACACTGGAGCTTTCTTT
-	TRBV12-3/TRBV12-4	12	-	TRBJ1-1	CASSFENTEAFF	TGTGCCAGCAGTTTTGAGAACACTGAAGCTTTCTTT
few	TRBV12-3/TRBV12-4	15	TRBD1	TRBJ1-5	CASSFLGGTDQPQHF	TGTGCCAGCAGTTTTCTTGGGGGGACAGATCAGCCCCAGCATTTT
few	TRBV20-1	14	-	TRBJ2-1	CSARDGVGYNEQFF	TGCAGTGCTAGAGATGGTGTGGGCTACAATGAGCAGTTCTTC
-	TRBV5-1	14	TRBD1	TRBJ1-1	CASSWDRGITEAFF	TGCGCCAGCAGCTGGGACAGGGGGATCACTGAAGCTTTCTTT
once	TRBV12-3/TRBV12-4	12	-	TRBJ2-5	CASSLRFETQYF	TGTGCCAGCAGTTTGAGGTTCGAGACCCAGTACTTC
-	TRBV29-1	17	TRBD2	TRBJ2-1	CSVGGWASGRKWNEQFF	TGCAGCGTTGGAGGCTGGGCTAGCGGGAGAAAGTGGAATGAGCAGTTCTTC
-	TRBV24-1	13	-	TRBJ1-2	CATSAAGTYGYTF	TGTGCCACCAGTGCGGCAGGGACCTATGGCTACACCTTC
few	TRBV28	13	-	TRBJ2-6	CASLTSGANVLTF	TGTGCCAGCCTTACATCTGGGGCCAACGTCCTGACTTTC
-	TRBV13	15	-	TRBJ1-3	CASSFRTVSGNTIYF	TGTGCCAGCAGCTTCAGGACAGTTTCTGGAAACACCATATATTTT
-	TRBV20-1	15	TRBD1	TRBJ2-1	CSARHPGQGPNEQFF	TGCAGTGCTCGCCACCCGGGACAGGGACCCAATGAGCAGTTCTTC
few	TRBV6-2/TRBV6-3	12	-	TRBJ1-2	CASSYSGKSYTF	TGTGCCAGCAGTTACTCGGGCAAGAGCTACACCTTC
few	TRBV6-5	14	TRBD1	TRBJ2-2	CASSYLTGTGELFF	TGTGCCAGCAGTTACTTGACAGGGACCGGGGAGCTGTTTTTT
few	TRBV20-1	14	TRBD2	TRBJ2-7	CSALAGGISYEQYF	TGCAGTGCCTTAGCGGGAGGGATCTCCTACGAGCAGTACTTC
few	TRBV5-8	15	-	TRBJ1-2	CASGVPGYRNYGYTF	TGTGCCAGCGGGGTCCCGGGTTACCGTAACTATGGCTACACCTTC
many	TRBV6-6	12	-	TRBJ1-3	CASSYSGNTIYF	TGTGCCAGCAGTTACTCTGGAAACACCATATATTTT
few	TRBV19	12	-	TRBJ1-1	CASSIGGNEAFF	TGTGCCAGTAGTATAGGCGGGAATGAAGCTTTCTTT
few	TRBV29-1	12	-	TRBJ1-1	CSVYHTVPEAFF	TGCAGCGTTTATCACACGGTGCCTGAAGCTTTCTTT
few	TRBV20-1	15	-	TRBJ2-7	CSATGGGPAVYEQYF	TGCAGTGCTACAGGGGGGGGCCCTGCAGTCTACGAGCAGTACTTC
-	TRBV6-5	16	-	TRBJ1-6	CASRGSGTLNNSPLHF	TGTGCCAGCAGGGGATCCGGGACTCTGAATAATTCACCCCTCCACTTT
-	TRBV2	14	TRBD1	TRBJ2-1	CASTTQGAYNEQFF	TGTGCCAGCACCACACAGGGGGCTTACAATGAGCAGTTCTTC
few	TRBV27	14	-	TRBJ1-2	CASSFSGEGYGYTF	TGTGCCAGCAGTTTTTCAGGGGAGGGCTATGGCTACACCTTC
few	TRBV20-1	12	-	TRBJ1-5	CSAREGVQPQHF	TGCAGTGCTAGAGAGGGGGTTCAGCCCCAGCATTTT
-	TRBV18	12	-	TRBJ1-5	CASSPENQPQHF	TGTGCCAGCTCACCGGAGAATCAGCCCCAGCATTTT
few	TRBV20-1	12	-	TRBJ2-7	CSARVEAYEQYF	TGCAGTGCTAGAGTGGAAGCCTACGAGCAGTACTTC
-	TRBV21-1	16	-	TRBJ2-3	CASSKGAGGPSDTQYF	TGTGCCAGCAGCAAAGGAGCGGGAGGGCCTTCAGATACGCAGTATTTT
few	TRBV12-3/TRBV12-4	15	TRBD1	TRBJ1-5	CASSLTGGGNQPQHF	TGTGCCAGCAGTCTTACAGGGGGCGGCAATCAGCCCCAGCATTTT
-	TRBV12-3/TRBV12-4	11	-	TRBJ2-1	CASSLVGLQFF	TGTGCCAGCAGTTTAGTTGGCCTACAGTTCTTC
-	TRBV11-2	13	-	TRBJ2-5	CASSLEPLETQYF	TGTGCCAGCAGCTTAGAACCCCTGGAGACCCAGTACTTC
-	TRBV27	16	TRBD2	TRBJ2-1	CASSLRLAGGDNEQFF	TGTGCCAGCAGTTTAAGACTAGCGGGAGGGGACAATGAGCAGTTCTTC
few	TRBV7-2	15	-	TRBJ1-1	CASSQYGALNTEAFF	TGTGCCAGCAGCCAATACGGGGCTTTGAACACTGAAGCTTTCTTT
-	TRBV28	14	TRBD1	TRBJ1-2	CASQSTGSGNGYTF	TGTGCCAGCCAATCGACAGGGTCTGGTAATGGCTACACCTTC
once	TRBV29-1	14	TRBD2	TRBJ2-7	CSVRRTSGIYEQYF	TGCAGCGTTCGACGGACTAGCGGGATCTACGAGCAGTACTTC
-	TRBV6-5	13	-	TRBJ2-3	CASSLDSTDTQYF	TGTGCCAGCAGTTTAGATAGCACAGATACGCAGTATTTT
many	TRBV6-1	15	-	TRBJ1-5	CASSGDGIGNQPQHF	TGTGCCAGCAGTGGGGACGGGATTGGAAATCAGCCCCAGCATTTT
-	TRBV20-1	12	-	TRBJ1-6	CSARERNSPLHF	TGCAGTGCTAGAGAGAGAAATTCACCCCTCCACTTT
-	TRBV11-2	13	-	TRBJ1-2	CASSLGTFYGYTF	TGTGCCAGCAGCTTGGGGACATTTTATGGCTACACCTTC
-	TRBV27	14	TRBD1	TRBJ1-1	CASSFYRGNTEAFF	TGTGCCAGCAGTTTTTACAGGGGGAACACTGAAGCTTTCTTT
-	TRBV5-1	13	-	TRBJ2-3	CASSYPSTDTQYF	TGCGCCAGCAGCTATCCGAGCACAGATACGCAGTATTTT
-	TRBV20-1	14	-	TRBJ2-3	CSARDPTGGDTQYF	TGCAGTGCTAGAGATCCCACGGGTGGGGATACGCAGTATTTT
-	TRBV19	17	-	TRBJ1-4	CASSLQGKGKTNEKLFF	TGTGCCAGTAGTTTGCAGGGAAAAGGGAAGACTAATGAAAAACTGTTTTTT
few	TRBV29-1	13	TRBD1	TRBJ2-5	CSVGGTDQETQYF	TGCAGCGTTGGAGGGACAGACCAAGAGACCCAGTACTTC
few	TRBV5-4	14	-	TRBJ2-3	CASSLVGYTDTQYF	TGTGCCAGCAGCTTGGTGGGGTACACAGATACGCAGTATTTT
few	TRBV20-1	14	TRBD2	TRBJ2-1	CSAREWASGNEQFF	TGCAGTGCTAGAGAGTGGGCTAGCGGGAATGAGCAGTTCTTC
few	TRBV29-1	11	-	TRBJ1-2	CSVGGDLGYTF	TGCAGCGTTGGAGGGGACCTTGGCTACACCTTC
-	TRBV5-1	14	TRBD1	TRBJ2-7	CASSLGQGAYEQYF	TGCGCCAGCAGCTTGGGACAGGGGGCGTACGAGCAGTACTTC
few	TRBV2	13	-	TRBJ1-2	CASRGRGVRGYTF	TGTGCCAGCAGGGGAAGGGGGGTGCGAGGCTACACCTTC
-	TRBV12-3/TRBV12-4	15	-	TRBJ2-1	CASSFLGSPYNEQFF	TGTGCCAGCAGTTTTCTCGGGAGTCCCTACAATGAGCAGTTCTTC
-	TRBV29-1	14	TRBD2	TRBJ2-2	CSVGAGANTGELFF	TGCAGCGTTGGAGCGGGAGCGAACACCGGGGAGCTGTTTTTT
few	TRBV2	11	-	TRBJ1-1	CASRRTIEAFF	TGTGCCAGCAGAAGGACCATTGAAGCTTTCTTT
-	TRBV5-1	13	-	TRBJ2-7	CASSLVQGYEQYF	TGCGCCAGCAGCTTGGTACAGGGCTACGAGCAGTACTTC
-	TRBV3-1	13	-	TRBJ2-1	CASSQARRVEQFF	TGTGCCAGCAGCCAAGCCAGGAGGGTTGAGCAGTTCTTC